What follows describes a single TCR beta chain. These data come from a study of blood T cell repertoires in COVID-19. Study details: Acute and convalescent COVID-19 specimens originated in the United States, Italy and Spain.

Method: immunoSEQ multiplex PCR; TCRdb's copy keeps in-frame clones and lacks some. In the table there are roughly 260,000 clones, more than 85% of which are singletons. The germline V gene has CDR1 SNHLY and CDR2 FYNNEI. CDR3 length: 16 residues. V was pared by 7 bases and J by 9 bases, with 13 bases of the junction left unmatched. Sequencing used peripheral blood. V gene TRBV2 combines with J gene TRBJ1-6; 9 bases fit TRBD1. This sequence originates from a person under 35 with COVID-19, enrolled during active disease. CDR3 sequence reads: CASTSTGQGRVSPLHF. In DNA form, the CDR3 reads TGTGCCAGCACATCAACGGGACAGGGTAGGGTTTCACCCCTCCACTTT.